This T cell receptor (beta chain) was documented in a study of T cell responses to AZD1222 COVID-19 vaccine. Study results and caveats: Unmutated variant regions are reportedly targeted by nearly half of spike-specific TCRs. There were mostly white British donors and more females than males, and clonal diversity was possibly underestimated. Repertoires were obtained solely post-peak T cell response. At study baseline, merely over 5 AZD1222 recipients were seropositive.

With 0 bases clipped from V and 10 bases from J, the junction kept 8 bases outside the gene matches. The germline V gene has CDR1 MNHEY and CDR2 SVGAGI. The CDR3 consists of 14 residues. Notes on this clone: Its target is not known.

TCRdb's table, derived via immunoSEQ multiplex PCR, lists solely in-frame clones and lacks some. This sample yields around 90,000 clones, of which around nine tenths are seen a single time; roughly 14% belongs to the top ten. The source material was peripheral blood, sampled on day 0 of AZD1222 vaccination. This receptor was identified in an adult in good health. This chain joins TRBV6-5 and TRBJ1-1; 7 bases fit TRBD1. The DNA of the CDR3 is TGTGCCAGCAGTTACTCCCGGACAGGTTCGGCAGCTTTCTTT. It translates to CASSYSRTGSAAFF.